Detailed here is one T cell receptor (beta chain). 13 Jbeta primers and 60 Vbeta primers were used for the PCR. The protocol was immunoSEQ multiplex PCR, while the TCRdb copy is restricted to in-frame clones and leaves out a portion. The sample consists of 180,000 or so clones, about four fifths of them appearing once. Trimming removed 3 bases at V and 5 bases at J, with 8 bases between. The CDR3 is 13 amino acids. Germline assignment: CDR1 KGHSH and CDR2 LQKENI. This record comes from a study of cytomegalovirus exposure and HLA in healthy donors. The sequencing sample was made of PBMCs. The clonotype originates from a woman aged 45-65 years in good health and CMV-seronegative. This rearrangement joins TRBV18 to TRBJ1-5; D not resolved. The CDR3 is CASSPTSDQPQHF. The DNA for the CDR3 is TGTGCCAGCTCACCTACAAGTGATCAGCCCCAGCATTTT.